This TCR beta chain derives from a study of identical twins. This CDR3 is built from 11 residues. V was trimmed by 6 bases and J by 8 bases, leaving 8 bases between them. TCRdb re-called the 5' RACE reads through MiXCR, storing one row per CDR3 protein. The table shows more than 600,000 distinct CDR3 sequences, with about 18% occurring only once. With no exceptions, donors were healthy Caucasians. This sample also belongs to another study, concerning T cells expressing NK-cell markers.

Sequenced input: PBMCs. This receptor was identified in a woman under 30 in good health. The V call is TRBV12-3 or TRBV12-4, the J call TRBJ2-1, with TRBD2 as a possible D gene (6 bases). The CDR3 bases are TGTGCCAGCAGGTCGGGGGATGAGCAGTTCTTC. Its translation: CASRSGDEQFF.